This T cell receptor (beta chain) was profiled in a study of cytomegalovirus exposure and HLA in healthy donors. Whole-study results and caveats: In a later analysis, several top co-occurrence clusters appeared linked to parvovirus B19, influenza, CMV and Epstein-Barr virus.

V shed 6 bases and J shed 3 bases, with 11 bases lying between them. This CDR3 has 13 amino acids. CDR1 is PRHDT and CDR2 is FYEKMQ in the germline V gene (reference sequence). Researchers ran the PCR with 60 Vbeta and 13 Jbeta primers. The protocol was immunoSEQ multiplex PCR, while the TCRdb copy is restricted to in-frame clones and leaves out a portion. The sample records approximately 110,000 clones, roughly three quarters being singletons. Regarding this clone: Its target is not known.

The TCR comes from a woman aged 25 to 39 in good health and CMV-seronegative. The sequencing input was PBMCs. This chain uses TRBV13 with TRBJ1-2; TRBD1 is a possible D gene (6 bases). The CDR3 loop reads CASRSGHDYGYTF. The CDR3 nucleotides are TGTGCCAGCAGGTCGGGACATGACTATGGCTACACCTTC.